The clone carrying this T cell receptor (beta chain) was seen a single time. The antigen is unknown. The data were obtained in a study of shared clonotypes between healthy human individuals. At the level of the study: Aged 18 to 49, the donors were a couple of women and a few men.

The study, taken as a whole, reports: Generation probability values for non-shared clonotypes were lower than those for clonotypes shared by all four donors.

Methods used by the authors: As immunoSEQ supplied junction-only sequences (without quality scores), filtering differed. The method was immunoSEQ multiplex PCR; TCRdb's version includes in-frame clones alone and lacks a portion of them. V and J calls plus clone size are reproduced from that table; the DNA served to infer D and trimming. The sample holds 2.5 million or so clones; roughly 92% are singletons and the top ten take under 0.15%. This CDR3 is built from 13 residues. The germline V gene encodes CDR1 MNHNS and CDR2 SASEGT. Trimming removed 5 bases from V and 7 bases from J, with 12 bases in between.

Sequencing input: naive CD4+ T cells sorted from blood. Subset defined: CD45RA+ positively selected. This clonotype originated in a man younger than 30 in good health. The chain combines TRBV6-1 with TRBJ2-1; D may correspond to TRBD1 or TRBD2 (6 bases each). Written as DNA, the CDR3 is TGTGCCAGCAGTAATACGGGGGCAAATGAGCAGTTCTTC. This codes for CASSNTGANEQFF.